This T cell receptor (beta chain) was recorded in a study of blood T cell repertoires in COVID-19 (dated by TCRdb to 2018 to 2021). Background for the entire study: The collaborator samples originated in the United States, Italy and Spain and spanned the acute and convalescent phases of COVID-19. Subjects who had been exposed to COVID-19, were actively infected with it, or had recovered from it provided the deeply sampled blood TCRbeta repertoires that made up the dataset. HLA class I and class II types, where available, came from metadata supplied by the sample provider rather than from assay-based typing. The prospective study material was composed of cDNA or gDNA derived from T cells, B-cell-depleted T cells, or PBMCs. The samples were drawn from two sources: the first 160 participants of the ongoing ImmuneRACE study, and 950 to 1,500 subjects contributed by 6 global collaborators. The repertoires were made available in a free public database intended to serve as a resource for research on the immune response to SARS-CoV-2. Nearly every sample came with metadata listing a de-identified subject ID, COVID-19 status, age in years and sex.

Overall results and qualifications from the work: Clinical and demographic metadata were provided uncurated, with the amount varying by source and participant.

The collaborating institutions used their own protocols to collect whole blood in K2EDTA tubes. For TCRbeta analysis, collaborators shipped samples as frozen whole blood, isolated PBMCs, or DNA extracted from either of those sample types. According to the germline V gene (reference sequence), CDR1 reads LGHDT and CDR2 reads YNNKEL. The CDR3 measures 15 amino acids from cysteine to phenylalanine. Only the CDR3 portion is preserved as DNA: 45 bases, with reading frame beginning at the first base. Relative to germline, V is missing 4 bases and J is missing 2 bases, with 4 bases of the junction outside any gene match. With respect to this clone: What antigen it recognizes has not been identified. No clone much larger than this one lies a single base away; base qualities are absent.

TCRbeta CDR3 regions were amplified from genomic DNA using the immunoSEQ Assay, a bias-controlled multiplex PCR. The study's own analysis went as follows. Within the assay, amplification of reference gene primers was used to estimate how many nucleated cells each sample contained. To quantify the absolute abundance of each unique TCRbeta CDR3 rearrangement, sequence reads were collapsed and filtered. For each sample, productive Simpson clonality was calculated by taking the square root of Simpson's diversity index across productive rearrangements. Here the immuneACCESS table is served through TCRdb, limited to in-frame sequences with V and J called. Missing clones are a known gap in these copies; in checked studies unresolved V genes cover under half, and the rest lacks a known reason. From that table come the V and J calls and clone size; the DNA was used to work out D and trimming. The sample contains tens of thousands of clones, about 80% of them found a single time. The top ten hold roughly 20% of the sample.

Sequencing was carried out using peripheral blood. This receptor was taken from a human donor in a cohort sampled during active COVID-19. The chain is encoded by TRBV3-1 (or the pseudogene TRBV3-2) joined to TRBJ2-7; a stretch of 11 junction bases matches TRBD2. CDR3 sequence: CASSRDSGGAYEQYF. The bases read TGTGCCAGCAGCCGGGATAGCGGGGGGGCCTACGAGCAGTACTTC.